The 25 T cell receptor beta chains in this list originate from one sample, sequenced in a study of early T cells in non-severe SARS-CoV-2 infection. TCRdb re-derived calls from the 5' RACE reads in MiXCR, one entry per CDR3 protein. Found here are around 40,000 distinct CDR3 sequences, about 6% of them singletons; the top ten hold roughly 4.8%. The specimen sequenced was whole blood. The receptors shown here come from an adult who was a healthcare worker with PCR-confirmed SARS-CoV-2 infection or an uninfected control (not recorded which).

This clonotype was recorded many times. The CDR3 DNA reads TGCGCCAGCAGCTCGGGACAGCTGAACACTGAAGCTTTCTTT. It yields the protein CASSSGQLNTEAFF. V gene TRBV5-1 combines with J gene TRBJ1-1, with 7 bases identical to TRBD1. With 3 bases clipped from V and 0 bases from J, the junction kept 2 bases outside the gene matches. CDR3 length equals 14 residues. The germline gives CDR1 SGHRS, CDR2 YFSETQ.

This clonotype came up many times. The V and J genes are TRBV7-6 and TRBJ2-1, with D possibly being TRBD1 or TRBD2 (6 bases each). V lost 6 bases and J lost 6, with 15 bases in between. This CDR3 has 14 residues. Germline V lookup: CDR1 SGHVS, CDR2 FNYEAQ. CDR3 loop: CASSKGGWTNEQFF. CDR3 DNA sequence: TGTGCCAGCAGTAAGGGGGGCTGGACCAATGAGCAGTTCTTC.

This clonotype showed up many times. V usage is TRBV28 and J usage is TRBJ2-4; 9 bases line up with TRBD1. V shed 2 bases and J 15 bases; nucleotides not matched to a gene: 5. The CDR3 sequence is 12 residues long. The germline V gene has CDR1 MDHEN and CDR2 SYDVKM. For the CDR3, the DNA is TGTGCCAGCAGTTTACTGACAGGGGGACCGTACTTC. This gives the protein CASSLLTGGPYF.

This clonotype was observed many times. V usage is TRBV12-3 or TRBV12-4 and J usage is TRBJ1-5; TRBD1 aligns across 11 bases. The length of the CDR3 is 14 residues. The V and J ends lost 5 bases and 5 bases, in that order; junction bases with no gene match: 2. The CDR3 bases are TGTGCCAGCAGTCGGGACAGGGGGGATCAGCCCCAGCATTTT. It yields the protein CASSRDRGDQPQHF.

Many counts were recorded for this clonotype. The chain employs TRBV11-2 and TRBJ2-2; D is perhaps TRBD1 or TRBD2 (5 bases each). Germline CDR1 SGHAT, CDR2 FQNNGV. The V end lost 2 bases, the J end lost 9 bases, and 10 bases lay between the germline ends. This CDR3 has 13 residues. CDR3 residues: CASSLKGDRELFF. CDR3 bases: TGTGCCAGCAGCTTAAAAGGGGACCGGGAGCTGTTTTTT. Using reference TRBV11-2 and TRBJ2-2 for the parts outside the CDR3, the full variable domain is EAGVAQSPRYKIIEKRQSVAFWCNPISGHATLYWYQQILGQGPKLLIQFQNNGVVDDSQLPKDRFSAERLKGVDSTLKIQPAKLEDSAVYLCASSLKGDRELFFGEGSRLTVL.

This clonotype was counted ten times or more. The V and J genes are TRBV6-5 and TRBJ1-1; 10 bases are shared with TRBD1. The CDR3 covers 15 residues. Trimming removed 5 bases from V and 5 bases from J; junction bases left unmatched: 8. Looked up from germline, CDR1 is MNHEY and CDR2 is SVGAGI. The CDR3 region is CASSPLTGGRTEAFF. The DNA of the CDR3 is TGTGCCAGCAGTCCCTTGACAGGGGGCCGGACTGAAGCTTTCTTT.

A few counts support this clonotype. The CDR3 coding sequence is TGTGCCAGCAGACCGGGACTAGCGGGCTACGAGCAGTACTTC. Its translation is CASRPGLAGYEQYF. The chain joins TRBV27 to TRBJ2-7, with 12 bases matching TRBD2. Trimming took 6 bases from V and 3 from J; bases not matched to a gene: 3. Germline V gene sequence: CDR1 MNHEY, CDR2 SMNVEV (reference sequence). The CDR3 runs to 14 residues.

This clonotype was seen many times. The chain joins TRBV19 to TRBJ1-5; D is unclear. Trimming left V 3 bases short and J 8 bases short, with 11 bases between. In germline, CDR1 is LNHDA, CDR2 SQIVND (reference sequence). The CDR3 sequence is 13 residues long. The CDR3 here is CASSIGVMKPQHF. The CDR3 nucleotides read TGTGCCAGTAGTATCGGGGTGATGAAGCCCCAGCATTTT.

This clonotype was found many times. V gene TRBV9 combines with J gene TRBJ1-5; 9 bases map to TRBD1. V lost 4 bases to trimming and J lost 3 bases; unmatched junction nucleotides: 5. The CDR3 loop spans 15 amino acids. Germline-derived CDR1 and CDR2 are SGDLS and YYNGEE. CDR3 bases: TGTGCCAGCAGCAGGGGACAGGGCGACAATCAGCCCCAGCATTTT. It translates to CASSRGQGDNQPQHF.

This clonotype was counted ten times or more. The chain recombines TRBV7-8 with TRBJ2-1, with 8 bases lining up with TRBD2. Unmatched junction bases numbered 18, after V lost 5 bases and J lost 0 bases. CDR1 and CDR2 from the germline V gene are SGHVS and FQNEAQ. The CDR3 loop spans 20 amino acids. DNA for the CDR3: TGTGCCAGCAGCGATGTAGGTACGGGAGGGAGGGGAAGCTCCTACAATGAGCAGTTCTTC. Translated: CASSDVGTGGRGSSYNEQFF.

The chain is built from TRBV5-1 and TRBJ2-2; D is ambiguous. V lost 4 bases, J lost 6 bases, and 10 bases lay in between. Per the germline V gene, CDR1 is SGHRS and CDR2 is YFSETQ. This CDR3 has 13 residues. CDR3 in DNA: TGCGCCAGCAGCCTCAGGTCCCCCGGGGAGCTGTTTTTT. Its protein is CASSLRSPGELFF.

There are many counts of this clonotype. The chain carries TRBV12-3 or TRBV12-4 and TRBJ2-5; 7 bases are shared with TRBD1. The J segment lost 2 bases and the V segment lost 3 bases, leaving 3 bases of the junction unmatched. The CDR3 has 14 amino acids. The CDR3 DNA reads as TGTGCCAGCAGTTTTAACAGGGGACAAGAGACCCAGTACTTC. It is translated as CASSFNRGQETQYF.

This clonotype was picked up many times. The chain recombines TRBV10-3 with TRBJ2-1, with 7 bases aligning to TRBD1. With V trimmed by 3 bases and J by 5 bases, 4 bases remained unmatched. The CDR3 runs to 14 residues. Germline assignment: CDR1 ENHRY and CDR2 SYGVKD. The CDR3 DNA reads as TGTGCCATCAGTGAAGGGGGCGCCGACAATGAGCAGTTCTTC. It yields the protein CAISEGGADNEQFF.

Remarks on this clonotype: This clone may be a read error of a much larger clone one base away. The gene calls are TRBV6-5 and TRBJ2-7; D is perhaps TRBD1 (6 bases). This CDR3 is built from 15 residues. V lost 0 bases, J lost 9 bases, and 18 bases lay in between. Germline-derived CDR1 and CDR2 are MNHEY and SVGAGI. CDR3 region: CASSYSSMGARGQYF. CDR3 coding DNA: TGTGCCAGCAGTTACTCGAGTATGGGGGCGCGAGGGCAGTACTTC.

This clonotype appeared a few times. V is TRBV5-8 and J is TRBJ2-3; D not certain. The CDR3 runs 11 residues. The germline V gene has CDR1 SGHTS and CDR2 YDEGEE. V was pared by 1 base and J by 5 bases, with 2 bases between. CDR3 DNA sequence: TGTGCCAGCAGCTTGCAAGATACGCAGTATTTT. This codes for CASSLQDTQYF.

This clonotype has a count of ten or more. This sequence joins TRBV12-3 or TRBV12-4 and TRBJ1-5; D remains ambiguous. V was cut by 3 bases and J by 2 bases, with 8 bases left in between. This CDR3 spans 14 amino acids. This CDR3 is CASSFNGGNQPQHF. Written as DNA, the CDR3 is TGTGCCAGCAGTTTTAACGGGGGCAATCAGCCCCAGCATTTT.

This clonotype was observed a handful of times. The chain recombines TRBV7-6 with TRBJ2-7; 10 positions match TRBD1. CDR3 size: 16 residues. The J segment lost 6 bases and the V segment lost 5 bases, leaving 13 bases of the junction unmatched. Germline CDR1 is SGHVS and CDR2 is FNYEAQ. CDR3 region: CASSLRAGTGASEQYF. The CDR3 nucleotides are TGTGCCAGCAGCCTACGGGCTGGGACAGGGGCTAGCGAGCAGTACTTC.

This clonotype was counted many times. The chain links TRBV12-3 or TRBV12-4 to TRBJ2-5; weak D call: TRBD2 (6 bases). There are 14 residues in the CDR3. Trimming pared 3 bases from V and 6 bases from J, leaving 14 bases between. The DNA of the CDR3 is TGTGCCAGCAGTTTGAGTGCGGGGCAGCAGACCCAGTACTTC. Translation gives CASSLSAGQQTQYF.

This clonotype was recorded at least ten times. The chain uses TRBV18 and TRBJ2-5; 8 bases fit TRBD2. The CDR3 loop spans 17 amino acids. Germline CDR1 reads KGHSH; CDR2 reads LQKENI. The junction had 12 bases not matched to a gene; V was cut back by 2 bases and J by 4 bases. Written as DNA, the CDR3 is TGTGCCAGCTCACCAAAATCCGACGGGGGGGCGCGAGAGACCCAGTACTTC. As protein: CASSPKSDGGARETQYF.

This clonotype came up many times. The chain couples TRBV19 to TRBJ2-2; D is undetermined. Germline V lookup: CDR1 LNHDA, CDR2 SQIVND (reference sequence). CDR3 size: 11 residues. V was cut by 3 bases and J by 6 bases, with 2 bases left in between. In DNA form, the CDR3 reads TGTGCCAGTAGTATTGCCGGGGAGCTGTTTTTT. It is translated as CASSIAGELFF.

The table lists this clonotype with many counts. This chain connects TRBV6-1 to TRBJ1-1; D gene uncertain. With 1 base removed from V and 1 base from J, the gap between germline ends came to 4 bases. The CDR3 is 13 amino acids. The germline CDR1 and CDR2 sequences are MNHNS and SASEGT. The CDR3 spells CASSEVGNTEAFF. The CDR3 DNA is TGTGCCAGCAGTGAAGTCGGGAACACTGAAGCTTTCTTT.

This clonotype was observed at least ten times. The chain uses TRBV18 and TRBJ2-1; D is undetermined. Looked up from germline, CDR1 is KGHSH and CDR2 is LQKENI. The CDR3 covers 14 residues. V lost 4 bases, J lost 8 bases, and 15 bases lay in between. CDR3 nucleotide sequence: TGTGCCAGCTCACTTACGGAGCATTTGGATGAGCAGTTCTTC. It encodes CASSLTEHLDEQFF.

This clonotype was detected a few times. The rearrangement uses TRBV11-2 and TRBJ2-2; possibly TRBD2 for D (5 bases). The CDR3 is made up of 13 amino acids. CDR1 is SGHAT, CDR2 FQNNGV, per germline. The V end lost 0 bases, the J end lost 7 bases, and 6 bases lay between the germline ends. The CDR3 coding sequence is TGTGCCAGCAGCTTAGAACTAGGCGGGGAGCTGTTTTTT. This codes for CASSLELGGELFF. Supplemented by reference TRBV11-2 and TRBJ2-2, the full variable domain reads EAGVAQSPRYKIIEKRQSVAFWCNPISGHATLYWYQQILGQGPKLLIQFQNNGVVDDSQLPKDRFSAERLKGVDSTLKIQPAKLEDSAVYLCASSLELGGELFFGEGSRLTVL.

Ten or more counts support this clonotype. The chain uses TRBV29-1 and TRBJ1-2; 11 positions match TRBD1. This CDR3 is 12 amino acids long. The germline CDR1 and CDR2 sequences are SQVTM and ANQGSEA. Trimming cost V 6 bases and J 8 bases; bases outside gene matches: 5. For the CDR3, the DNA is TGCAGCGTCGGGACAGGGGGAGAGGGCTACACCTTC. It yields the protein CSVGTGGEGYTF.

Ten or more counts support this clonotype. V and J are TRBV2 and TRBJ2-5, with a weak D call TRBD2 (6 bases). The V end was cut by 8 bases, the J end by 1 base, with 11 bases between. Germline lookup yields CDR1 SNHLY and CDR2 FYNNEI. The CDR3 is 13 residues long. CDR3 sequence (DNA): TGTGCCAGCCATATCGGGGGCCAAGAGACCCAGTACTTC. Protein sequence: CASHIGGQETQYF.